The 22 T cell receptor beta chains presented below share a single source sample, sequenced in a study of control samples from healthy donors and cancer patients. Generated by immunoSEQ multiplex PCR, the TCRdb table keeps only in-frame clones and is missing some. Here the sample spans around 250,000 clones, around 79% being singletons. Sequenced: PBMCs. The source is a woman aged 55 to 70 with lung cancer.

In DNA, the CDR3 is TGTGCCAGCAGTGAAGCGTGGGGCACCAATCAGCCCCAGCATTTT. Amino acid sequence: CASSEAWGTNQPQHF. The chain couples TRBV2 to TRBJ1-5, with D perhaps TRBD1 (5 bases). Germline V lookup: CDR1 SNHLY, CDR2 FYNNEI. The CDR3 loop spans 15 amino acids. Between the trimmed V and J ends, which lost 0 bases and 3 bases, there was a span of 9 bases.

The gene calls are TRBV5-1 and TRBJ2-7, with D perhaps given as TRBD1 or TRBD2 (5 bases each). CDR3 length: 13 residues. Germline V gene lookup returns CDR1 SGHRS and CDR2 YFSETQ. Trimming took off 5 bases at V and 3 bases at J, with 12 bases between the two ends. CDR3 DNA sequence: TGCGCCAGCAGTTACGGGACGGACTACGAGCAGTACTTC. Translating gives CASSYGTDYEQYF.

The chain uses TRBV11-3 and TRBJ2-1; 9 nucleotides line up with TRBD2. Trimming took 5 bases from V and 5 from J; bases not matched to a gene: 7. Looked up from germline, CDR1 is SGHNT and CDR2 is YENEEA. The CDR3 is made up of 15 amino acids. CDR3 nucleotides: TGTGCCAGCAGCCCCGGGACTAGCTCGCACAATGAGCAGTTCTTC. Translated, it gives CASSPGTSSHNEQFF.

For this clone: The same CDR3 is also encoded by other DNA sequences in this sample. The chain links TRBV3-1 (or the pseudogene TRBV3-2) to TRBJ2-2; 9 positions match TRBD2. This CDR3 region has 16 residues. Germline loops: CDR1 LGHDT, CDR2 YNNKEL (reference sequence). J was trimmed by 4 bases and V by 4 bases; bases with no gene match: 7. The CDR3 region is CASSPLAGVGTGELFF. For the CDR3, the DNA is TGTGCCAGCAGCCCCTTAGCGGGGGTAGGCACCGGGGAGCTGTTTTTT.

V usage is TRBV24-1 and J usage is TRBJ2-2; no clear D. CDR1 is KGHDR, CDR2 SFDVKD, per germline. The ends were cut back, 3 bases at V and 3 bases at J, with 7 bases in the middle. This CDR3 contains 14 residues. CDR3 sequence (DNA): TGTGCCACCAGTGATACGACGGACACCGGGGAGCTGTTTTTT. Translating it yields CATSDTTDTGELFF.

This clone showed up just a few times. The J gene is TRBJ1-5, the V gene TRBV3-1 (or the pseudogene TRBV3-2), with no clear D. V lost 4 bases and J 5 bases, leaving 12 bases between the germline ends. CDR3 length: 14 residues. Germline V CDR1 and CDR2: LGHDT, YNNKEL (reference sequence). CDR3 region: CASSLTQVHQPQHF. CDR3 bases: TGTGCCAGCAGCCTAACTCAGGTCCATCAGCCCCAGCATTTT.

The chain carries TRBV18 and TRBJ1-1; 7 bases are a match to TRBD1. The J segment lost 5 bases and the V segment lost 1 base, leaving 10 bases of the junction unmatched. CDR3 length: 16 residues. Looked up from germline, CDR1 is KGHSH and CDR2 is LQKENI. The CDR3 DNA reads TGTGCCAGCTCACCACGGACAGGCCTGGAAGGGACTGAAGCTTTCTTT. Translation gives CASSPRTGLEGTEAFF.

The chain carries TRBV25-1 and TRBJ1-5, with 7 bases that match TRBD1. The CDR3 loop spans 15 amino acids. CDR1 is MGHDK and CDR2 is SYGVNS in the germline V gene. V gave up 6 bases and J gave up 2 bases; unmatched junction bases: 7. CDR3 residues: CASSQTGIGNQPQHF. The CDR3 bases are TGTGCCAGCAGCCAGACAGGGATCGGCAATCAGCCCCAGCATTTT.

J is TRBJ1-6 and V is TRBV27; D is uncertain. V shed 3 bases and J shed 0 bases, with 15 bases lying between them. CDR3 length: 18 amino acids. CDR1 is MNHEY and CDR2 is SMNVEV in the germline V gene (reference sequence). CDR3 amino acids: CASSFRAGLSSYNSPLHF. In DNA form, the CDR3 reads TGTGCCAGCAGTTTCCGGGCCGGCTTAAGCTCCTATAATTCACCCCTCCACTTT.

This chain joins TRBV7-6 and TRBJ1-5; D perhaps matches TRBD1 (6 bases). This CDR3 contains 16 residues. Trimming shortened V by 0 bases and J by 3 bases, and 12 bases separated the two germline ends. Germline assignment: CDR1 SGHVS and CDR2 FNYEAQ. CDR3 in DNA: TGTGCCAGCAGCTTAGCCCCCAGGGGTAACAATCAGCCCCAGCATTTT. Translated: CASSLAPRGNNQPQHF.

V and J are TRBV13 and TRBJ2-7, with 8 bases aligning to TRBD2. V lost 5 bases, J lost 3 bases, and 6 bases stayed unmatched. Germline CDR1 reads PRHDT; CDR2 reads FYEKMQ (reference sequence). The CDR3 runs to 14 residues. CDR3 sequence (DNA): TGTGCCAGCAGCCACCGGGGGGGCGGCTACGAGCAGTACTTC. Its translation: CASSHRGGGYEQYF.

The chain joins TRBV2 to TRBJ1-3; no clear D gene. The CDR3 length is 13 residues. Germline CDR1 SNHLY, CDR2 FYNNEI. V was clipped by 5 bases and J by 4 bases, with 9 bases between them. CDR3 in amino acids: CASSPGYGNTIYF. DNA of the CDR3: TGTGCCAGCAGTCCTGGGTACGGAAACACCATATATTTT.

The genes are TRBV7-2 and TRBJ2-1, with D possibly TRBD2 on 5 matching bases. Trimming left V 2 bases short and J 12 bases short, with 14 bases between. CDR1 and CDR2 (germline): SGHTA, FQGNSA. The CDR3 loop spans 13 amino acids. CDR3 in DNA: TGTGCCAGCAGCTTATGGACGGAGGCGGGGCAGTTCTTC. Translating it yields CASSLWTEAGQFF.

The chain employs TRBV12-3 or TRBV12-4 and TRBJ2-3; D is unclear. Trimming took 7 bases from V and 4 from J, leaving 9 bases between them. CDR3 size: 12 residues. For the CDR3, the DNA is TGTGCCAGCAACCGATTTGCAGATACGCAGTATTTT. Encoded protein: CASNRFADTQYF.

The chain employs TRBV7-3 and TRBJ2-5; no firm D call. The ends were cut back, 0 bases at V and 4 bases at J, with 3 bases in the middle. This CDR3 spans 12 amino acids. The germline gives CDR1 SGHTA, CDR2 FQGTGA. CDR3 sequence (DNA): TGTGCCAGCAGCTTAACGGTAGAGACCCAGTACTTC. It codes for CASSLTVETQYF.

This sequence joins TRBV7-9 and TRBJ1-6; no definite D call. CDR1 is SEHNR and CDR2 is FQNEAQ in the germline V gene (reference sequence). V was pared by 5 bases and J by 3 bases, with 14 bases between. The CDR3 consists of 16 residues. CDR3 protein: CASSPTEGLYNSPLHF. The CDR3 nucleotides are TGTGCCAGCAGCCCCACAGAAGGCCTCTATAATTCACCCCTCCACTTT.

V and J are TRBV15 and TRBJ1-4; D gene ambiguous. The CDR3 totals 13 residues. CDR1 is LNHNV, CDR2 YYDKDF, per germline (reference sequence). V shed 3 bases and J shed 8 bases, with 10 bases lying between them. The CDR3, as DNA: TGTGCCACCAGCAGGGCGCCCTCGGAAAAACTGTTTTTT. Its protein product is CATSRAPSEKLFF.

The chain is built from TRBV5-6 and TRBJ1-1; D not certain. V was pared by 6 bases and J by 8 bases, with 14 bases between. Germline V gene sequence: CDR1 SGHDT, CDR2 YYEEEE. This CDR3 region has 12 residues. The CDR3 reads CASNLRSLEAFF. Written as DNA, the CDR3 is TGTGCCAGCAACCTTAGGAGCTTAGAAGCTTTCTTT.

This rearrangement joins TRBV9 to TRBJ1-6; no firm D call. CDR1 SGDLS and CDR2 YYNGEE come from the germline V gene. Trimming took 0 bases from V and 7 from J, leaving 11 bases between them. There are 15 residues in the CDR3. As DNA, the CDR3 is TGTGCCAGCAGCGTAGTGGGCCAGCCGAATTCACCCCTCCACTTT. Translated: CASSVVGQPNSPLHF. Looking up the rest from reference TRBV9 and TRBJ1-6 gives the full variable domain: DSGVTQTPKHLITATGQRVTLRCSPRSGDLSVYWYQQSLDQGLQFLIQYYNGEERAKGNILERFSAQQFPDLHSELNLSSLELGDSALYFCASSVVGQPNSPLHFGNGTRLTVT.

CDR3 region: CASSQEGGETQYF. For the CDR3, the DNA is TGTGCCAGCAGCCAAGAAGGTGGAGAGACCCAGTACTTC. The chain combines TRBV3-1 (or the pseudogene TRBV3-2) with TRBJ2-5, with D uncertain. Per the germline V gene, CDR1 is LGHDT and CDR2 is YNNKEL (reference sequence). The CDR3 length is 13 residues. V lost 0 bases and J 4 bases, leaving 6 bases between the germline ends.

This clone was recorded only once. This chain uses TRBV6-6 with TRBJ2-2; D gene unclear. CDR1 is MNHNY, CDR2 SVGAGI, per germline (reference sequence). This CDR3 comprises 14 residues. V was clipped by 7 bases and J by 0 bases, with 9 bases between them. CDR3 residues: CASTLTTNTGELFF. The CDR3 coding sequence is TGTGCCAGCACCCTAACTACGAACACCGGGGAGCTGTTTTTT.

The chain has TRBV28 and TRBJ1-4; a weak D match, TRBD1 (6 bases). Per the germline V gene, CDR1 is MDHEN and CDR2 is SYDVKM. Trimming removed 1 base from V and 5 bases from J, with 11 bases in between. This CDR3 has 15 amino acids. This CDR3 is CASSLLTGRNEKLFF. The CDR3 DNA follows: TGTGCCAGCAGTTTATTAACAGGGAGAAATGAAAAACTGTTTTTT.